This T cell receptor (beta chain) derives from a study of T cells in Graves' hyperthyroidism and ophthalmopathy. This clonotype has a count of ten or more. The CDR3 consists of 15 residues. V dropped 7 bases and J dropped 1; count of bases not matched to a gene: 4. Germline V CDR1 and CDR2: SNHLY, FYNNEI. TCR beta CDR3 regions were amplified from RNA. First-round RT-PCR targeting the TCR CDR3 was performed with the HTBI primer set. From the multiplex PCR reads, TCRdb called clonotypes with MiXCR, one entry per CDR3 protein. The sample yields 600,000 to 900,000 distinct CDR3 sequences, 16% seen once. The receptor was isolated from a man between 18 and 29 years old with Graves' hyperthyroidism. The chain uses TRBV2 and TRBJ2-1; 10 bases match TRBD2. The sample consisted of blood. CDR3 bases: TGTGCCAGCAAGGAGACTAGCGGGTCCTACAATGAGCAGTTCTTC. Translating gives CASKETSGSYNEQFF.